This T cell receptor beta chain is drawn from a study of cytotoxic CD8 clonotypes in ibrutinib-treated CLL. After removal of 6 bases from V and 10 bases from J, the junction contained 10 bases not matched to a gene. Germline V gene lookup returns CDR1 LGHNT and CDR2 FRNRAP. This CDR3 has 13 amino acids. The table came from immunoSEQ multiplex PCR; TCRdb's copy has only in-frame clones and leaves some out. Among about 160,000 clones, 81% were seen once, and the ten largest hold about 2%. This chain uses TRBV12-5 with TRBJ1-2, with 8 bases fitting TRBD1. The specimen was PBMCs, collected after 12 months of ibrutinib treatment. The sequence derives from a human donor with chronic lymphocytic leukemia. The CDR3: CASGRDRGVDYTF. The CDR3 DNA is TGTGCTAGTGGGCGCGACAGGGGTGTCGACTACACCTTC.